This T cell receptor (beta chain) was obtained from a study of T-cell reconstitution after alpha-beta-depleted transplantation in children. General study findings and limits: About two months after transplant, alpha-beta T cells reportedly came from several hundred expanded graft clones. From newly produced T cells came most of the T-cell counts and diversity one year after transplant. Surviving recipient cells, namely T cells and thymic progenitors, were the source of high day-60 TCRbeta diversity in some patients.

On this clonotype itself: Its antigen is as yet unknown.

There are 14 residues in the CDR3. Per the germline V gene, CDR1 is SGHAT and CDR2 is FQNNGV. Deletions cut 0 bases from V and 5 bases from J, with 8 bases between. TCRbeta library preparation incorporated unique molecular identifiers. In TCRdb, the PCR reads were re-called with MiXCR into one record per CDR3 protein. The sample yields 55,000 to 70,000 distinct CDR3 sequences, approximately 10% seen once. This material consisted of PBMCs, taken before TCRalphabeta/CD19-depleted stem cell transplant. The TCR comes from a boy aged 5 to 17 with acute myeloid leukemia, due to receive a stem cell transplant. The rearrangement joins TRBV11-2 to TRBJ2-1; no clear D gene. The CDR3 nucleotides read TGTGCCAGCAGCTTAGATCGCTATAACAATGAGCAGTTCTTC. Translating it yields CASSLDRYNNEQFF. The full variable domain, completed using reference TRBV11-2 and TRBJ2-1, is EAGVAQSPRYKIIEKRQSVAFWCNPISGHATLYWYQQILGQGPKLLIQFQNNGVVDDSQLPKDRFSAERLKGVDSTLKIQPAKLEDSAVYLCASSLDRYNNEQFFGPGTRLTVL.